The clone carrying this TCR beta chain was observed once. The sample is drawn from a study of blood T cell repertoires in COVID-19. For the study at large: COVID-19 samples collected from the United States, Italy and Spain covered acute and convalescent phases. In each case, the material was cDNA or gDNA derived from T cells, B-cell-depleted T cells, or PBMCs.

Between the trimmed V and J ends, which lost 1 base and 0 bases, there was a span of 16 bases. Per germline, CDR1 SEHNR and CDR2 FQNEAQ (reference sequence). This CDR3 region has 18 residues. Original analysis: Amplification of reference gene primers provided the estimated nucleated cell counts. Profiled with immunoSEQ multiplex PCR; TCRdb holds only in-frame clones, not every one. The V and J calls and clone size are taken from that table; D and trimming were inferred from the DNA. The sample records about 110,000 clones, 75% to 85% being singletons. Sequencing was performed on peripheral blood. This clonotype originated in a woman aged 70-85 years with acute or convalescent COVID-19. The chain couples TRBV7-9 to TRBJ1-5; D gene unclear. CDR3 in DNA: TGTGCCAGCAGCTTAGAGCTAGGGAGCGCAAATAGCAATCAGCCCCAGCATTTT. Translation: CASSLELGSANSNQPQHF.